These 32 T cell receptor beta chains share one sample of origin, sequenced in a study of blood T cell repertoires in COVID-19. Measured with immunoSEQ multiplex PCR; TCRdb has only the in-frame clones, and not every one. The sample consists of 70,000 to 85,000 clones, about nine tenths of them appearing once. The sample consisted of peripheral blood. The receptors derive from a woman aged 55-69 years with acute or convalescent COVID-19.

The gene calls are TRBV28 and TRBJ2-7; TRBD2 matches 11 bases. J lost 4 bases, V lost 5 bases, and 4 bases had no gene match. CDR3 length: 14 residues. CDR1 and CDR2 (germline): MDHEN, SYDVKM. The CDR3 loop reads CASSVSGGAYEQYF. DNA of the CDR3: TGTGCCAGCAGTGTTAGCGGGGGGGCGTACGAGCAGTACTTC.

CDR3: CASSPRGETQYF. The CDR3 nucleotides are TGTGCCAGCTCACCAAGAGGGGAGACCCAGTACTTC. The chain has TRBV18 and TRBJ2-5; perhaps TRBD2 as D (5 bases). V gave up 2 bases and J gave up 5 bases, with 6 bases separating them. Germline assignment: CDR1 KGHSH and CDR2 LQKENI. The CDR3 spans 12 residues.

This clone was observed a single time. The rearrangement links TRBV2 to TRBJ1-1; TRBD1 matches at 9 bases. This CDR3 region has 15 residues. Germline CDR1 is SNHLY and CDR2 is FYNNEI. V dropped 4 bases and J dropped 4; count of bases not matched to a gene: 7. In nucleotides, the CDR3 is TGTGCCAGCAGTGCACAGGGACAGGGCGGCACTGAAGCTTTCTTT. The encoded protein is CASSAQGQGGTEAFF.

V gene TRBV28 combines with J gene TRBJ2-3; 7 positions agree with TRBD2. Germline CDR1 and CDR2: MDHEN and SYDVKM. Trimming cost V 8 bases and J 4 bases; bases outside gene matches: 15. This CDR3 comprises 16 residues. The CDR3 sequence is CASSRWGAGPADTQYF. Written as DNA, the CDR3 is TGTGCCAGCTCCCGTTGGGGAGCGGGACCCGCAGATACGCAGTATTTT.

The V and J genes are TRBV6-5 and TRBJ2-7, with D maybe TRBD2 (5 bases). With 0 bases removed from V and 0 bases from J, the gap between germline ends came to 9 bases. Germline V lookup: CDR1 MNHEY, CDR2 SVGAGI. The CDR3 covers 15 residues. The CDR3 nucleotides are TGTGCCAGCAGTTACTCCGCGGGTAGCTCCTACGAGCAGTACTTC. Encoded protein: CASSYSAGSSYEQYF.

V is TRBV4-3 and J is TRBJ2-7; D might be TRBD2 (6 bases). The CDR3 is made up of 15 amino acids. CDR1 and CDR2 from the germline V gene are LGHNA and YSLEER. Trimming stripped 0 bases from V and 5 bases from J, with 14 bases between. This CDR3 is CASSQDIGGTNEQYF. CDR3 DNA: TGCGCCAGCAGCCAAGATATCGGAGGGACGAACGAGCAGTACTTC.

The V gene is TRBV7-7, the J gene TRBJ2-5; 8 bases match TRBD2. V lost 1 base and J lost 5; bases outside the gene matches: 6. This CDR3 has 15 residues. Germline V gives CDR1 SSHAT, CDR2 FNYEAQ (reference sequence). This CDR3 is CASSLETRGAETQYF. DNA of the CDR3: TGTGCCAGCAGCTTAGAGACGCGGGGGGCTGAGACCCAGTACTTC.

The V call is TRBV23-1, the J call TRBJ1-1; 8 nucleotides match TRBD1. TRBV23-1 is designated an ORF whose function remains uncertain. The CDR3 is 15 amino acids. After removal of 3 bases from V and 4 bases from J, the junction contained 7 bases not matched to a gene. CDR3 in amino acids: CASSQNRGKITEAFF. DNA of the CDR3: TGCGCCAGCAGTCAGAACAGGGGGAAGATCACTGAAGCTTTCTTT.

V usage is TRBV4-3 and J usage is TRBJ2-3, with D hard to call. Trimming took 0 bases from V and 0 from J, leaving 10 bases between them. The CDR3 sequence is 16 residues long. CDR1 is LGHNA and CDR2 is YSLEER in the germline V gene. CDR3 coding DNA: TGCGCCAGCAGCCAAGATGAAAGAACTAGCACAGATACGCAGTATTTT. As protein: CASSQDERTSTDTQYF.

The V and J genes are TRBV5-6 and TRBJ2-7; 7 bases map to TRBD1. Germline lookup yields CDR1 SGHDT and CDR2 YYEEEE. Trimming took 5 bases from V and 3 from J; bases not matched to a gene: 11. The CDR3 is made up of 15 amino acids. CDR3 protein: CASRTTRDRHYEQYF. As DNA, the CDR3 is TGTGCCAGCAGAACTACCCGGGACAGACACTACGAGCAGTACTTC.

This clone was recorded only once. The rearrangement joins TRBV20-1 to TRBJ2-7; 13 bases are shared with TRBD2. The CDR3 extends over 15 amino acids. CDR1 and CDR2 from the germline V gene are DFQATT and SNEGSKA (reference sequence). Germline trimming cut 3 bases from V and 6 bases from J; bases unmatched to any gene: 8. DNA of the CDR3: TGCAGTGCTAGTAGGACTAGCGGGGGTTCGGGCGAGCAGTACTTC. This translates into CSASRTSGGSGEQYF.

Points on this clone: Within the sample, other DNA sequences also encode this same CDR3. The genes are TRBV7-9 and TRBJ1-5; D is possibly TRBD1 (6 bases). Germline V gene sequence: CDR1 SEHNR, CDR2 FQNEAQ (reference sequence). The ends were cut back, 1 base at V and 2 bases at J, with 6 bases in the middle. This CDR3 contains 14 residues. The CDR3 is CASSLGQGNQPQHF. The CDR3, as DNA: TGTGCCAGCAGCTTAGGACAGGGCAATCAGCCCCAGCATTTT.

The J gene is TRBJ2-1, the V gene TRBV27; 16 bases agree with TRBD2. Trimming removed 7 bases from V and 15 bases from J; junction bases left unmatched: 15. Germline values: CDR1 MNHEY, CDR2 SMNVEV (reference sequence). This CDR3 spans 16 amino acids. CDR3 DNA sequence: TGTGCCAGCACCCTAACCCCGGGACTAGCGGGAGGGTCGTGGTTCTTC. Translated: CASTLTPGLAGGSWFF.

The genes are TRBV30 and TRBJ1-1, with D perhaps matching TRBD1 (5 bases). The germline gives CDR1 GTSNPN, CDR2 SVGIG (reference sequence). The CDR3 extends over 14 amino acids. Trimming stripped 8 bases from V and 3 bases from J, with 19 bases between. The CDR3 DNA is TGTGCCCTAGGGGCAGGTCTAAGGGACACTGAAGCTTTCTTT. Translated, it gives CALGAGLRDTEAFF.

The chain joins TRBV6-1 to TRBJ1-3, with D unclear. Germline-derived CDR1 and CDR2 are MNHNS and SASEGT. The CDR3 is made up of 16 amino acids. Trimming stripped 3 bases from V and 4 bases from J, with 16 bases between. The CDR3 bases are TGTGCCAGCAGTGATCTCTTCAGTGCTCTCGGAAACACCATATATTTT. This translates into CASSDLFSALGNTIYF.

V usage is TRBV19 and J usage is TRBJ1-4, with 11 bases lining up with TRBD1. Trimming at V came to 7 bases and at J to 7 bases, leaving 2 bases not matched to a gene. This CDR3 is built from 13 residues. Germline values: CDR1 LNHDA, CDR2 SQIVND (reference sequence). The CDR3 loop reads CASMGQGVEKLFF. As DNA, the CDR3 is TGTGCCAGTATGGGACAGGGGGTTGAAAAACTGTTTTTT.

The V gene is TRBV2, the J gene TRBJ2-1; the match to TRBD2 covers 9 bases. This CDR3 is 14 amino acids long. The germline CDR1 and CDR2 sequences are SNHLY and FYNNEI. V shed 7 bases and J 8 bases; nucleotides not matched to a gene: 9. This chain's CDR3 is CASMTAGGSHEQFF. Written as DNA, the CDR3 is TGTGCCAGCATGACGGCGGGGGGGTCGCATGAGCAGTTCTTC.

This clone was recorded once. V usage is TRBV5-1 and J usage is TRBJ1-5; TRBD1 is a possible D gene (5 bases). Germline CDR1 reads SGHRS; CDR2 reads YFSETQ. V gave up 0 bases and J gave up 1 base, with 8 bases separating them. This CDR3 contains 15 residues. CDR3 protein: CASSLGQSSNQPQHF. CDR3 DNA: TGCGCCAGCAGCTTGGGACAGTCAAGCAATCAGCCCCAGCATTTT.

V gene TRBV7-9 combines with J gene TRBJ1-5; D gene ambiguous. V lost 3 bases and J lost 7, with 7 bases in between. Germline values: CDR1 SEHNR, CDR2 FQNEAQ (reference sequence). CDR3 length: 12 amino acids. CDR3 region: CASSLAGQPQHF. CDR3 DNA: TGTGCCAGCAGCTTGGCGGGGCAGCCCCAGCATTTT.

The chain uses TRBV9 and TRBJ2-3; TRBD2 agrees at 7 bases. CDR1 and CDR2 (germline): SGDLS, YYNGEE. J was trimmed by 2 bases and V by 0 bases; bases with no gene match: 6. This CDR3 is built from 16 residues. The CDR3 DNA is TGTGCCAGCAGCGTAGGGGCTAGCGGATTCACAGATACGCAGTATTTT. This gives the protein CASSVGASGFTDTQYF. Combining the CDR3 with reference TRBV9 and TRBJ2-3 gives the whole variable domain DSGVTQTPKHLITATGQRVTLRCSPRSGDLSVYWYQQSLDQGLQFLIQYYNGEERAKGNILERFSAQQFPDLHSELNLSSLELGDSALYFCASSVGASGFTDTQYFGPGTRLTVL.

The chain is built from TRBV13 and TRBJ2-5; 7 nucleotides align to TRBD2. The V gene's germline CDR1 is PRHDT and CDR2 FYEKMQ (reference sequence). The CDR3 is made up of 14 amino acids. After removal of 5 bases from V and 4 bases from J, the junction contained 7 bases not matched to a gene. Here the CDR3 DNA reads TGTGCCAGCAGCCCCCGGGGAGGGAGAGAGACCCAGTACTTC. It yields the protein CASSPRGGRETQYF.

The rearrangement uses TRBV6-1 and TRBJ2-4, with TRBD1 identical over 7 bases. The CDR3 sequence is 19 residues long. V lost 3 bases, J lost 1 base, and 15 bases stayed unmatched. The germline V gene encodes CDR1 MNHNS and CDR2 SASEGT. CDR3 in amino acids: CASSETGTHAWVAKNIQYF. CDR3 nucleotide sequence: TGTGCCAGCAGTGAGACAGGGACGCATGCCTGGGTGGCCAAAAACATTCAGTACTTC.

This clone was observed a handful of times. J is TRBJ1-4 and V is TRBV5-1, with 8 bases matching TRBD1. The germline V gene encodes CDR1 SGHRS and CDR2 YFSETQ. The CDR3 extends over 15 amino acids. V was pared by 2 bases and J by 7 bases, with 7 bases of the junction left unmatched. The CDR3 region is CASSLGQGEAEKLFF. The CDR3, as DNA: TGCGCCAGCAGCTTAGGACAGGGCGAGGCTGAAAAACTGTTTTTT.

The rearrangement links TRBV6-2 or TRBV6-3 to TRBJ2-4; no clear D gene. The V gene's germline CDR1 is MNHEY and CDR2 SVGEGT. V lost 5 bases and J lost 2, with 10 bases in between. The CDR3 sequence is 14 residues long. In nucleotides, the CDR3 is TGTGCCAGCAGTCAGGTTTTGACCAAAAACATTCAGTACTTC. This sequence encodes CASSQVLTKNIQYF.

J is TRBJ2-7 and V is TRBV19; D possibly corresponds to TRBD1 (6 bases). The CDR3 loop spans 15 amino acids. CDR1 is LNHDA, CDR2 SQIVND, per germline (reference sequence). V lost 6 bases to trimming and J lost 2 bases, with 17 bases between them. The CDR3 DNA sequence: TGTGCCAGTAGGTCTTCCGGGACATTGCCCTACGAGCAGTACTTC. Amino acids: CASRSSGTLPYEQYF.

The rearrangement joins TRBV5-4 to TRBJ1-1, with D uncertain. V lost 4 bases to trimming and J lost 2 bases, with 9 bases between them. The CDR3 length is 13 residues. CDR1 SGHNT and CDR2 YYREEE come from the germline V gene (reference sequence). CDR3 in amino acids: CASSKNLNTEAFF. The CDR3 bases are TGTGCCAGCAGCAAGAACCTAAACACTGAAGCTTTCTTT.

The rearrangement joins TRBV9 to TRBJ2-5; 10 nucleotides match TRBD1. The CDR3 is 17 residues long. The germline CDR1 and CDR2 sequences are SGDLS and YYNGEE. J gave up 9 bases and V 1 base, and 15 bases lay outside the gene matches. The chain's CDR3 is CASSVNPSSGQGGPQYF. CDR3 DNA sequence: TGTGCCAGCAGCGTAAACCCGAGTTCCGGACAGGGGGGGCCCCAGTACTTC.

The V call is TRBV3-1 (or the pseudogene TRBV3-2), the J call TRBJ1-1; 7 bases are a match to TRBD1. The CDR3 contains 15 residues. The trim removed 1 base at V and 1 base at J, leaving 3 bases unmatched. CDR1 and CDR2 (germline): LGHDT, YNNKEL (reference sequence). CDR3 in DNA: TGTGCCAGCAGCCAAGGCGGGACAGAGAACACTGAAGCTTTCTTT. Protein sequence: CASSQGGTENTEAFF.

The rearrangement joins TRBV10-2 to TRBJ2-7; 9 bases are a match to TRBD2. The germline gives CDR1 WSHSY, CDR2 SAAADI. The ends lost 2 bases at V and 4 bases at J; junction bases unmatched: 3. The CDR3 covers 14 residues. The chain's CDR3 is CASSEISGGYEQYF. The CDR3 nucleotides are TGCGCCAGCAGTGAGATTAGCGGGGGTTACGAGCAGTACTTC.

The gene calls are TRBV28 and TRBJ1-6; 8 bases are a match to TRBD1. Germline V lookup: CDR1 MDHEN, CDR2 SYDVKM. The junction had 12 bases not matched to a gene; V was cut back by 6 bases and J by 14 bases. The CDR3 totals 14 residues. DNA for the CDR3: TGTGCCAGCAGCCCAGGACAGGGAACGTCGGCCCTCCACTTT. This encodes CASSPGQGTSALHF.

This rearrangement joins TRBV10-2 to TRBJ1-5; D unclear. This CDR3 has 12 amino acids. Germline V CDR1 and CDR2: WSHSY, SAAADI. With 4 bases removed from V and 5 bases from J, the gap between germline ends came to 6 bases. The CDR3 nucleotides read TGCGCCAGCAGTGCTTCGGATCAGCCCCAGCATTTT. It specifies CASSASDQPQHF.

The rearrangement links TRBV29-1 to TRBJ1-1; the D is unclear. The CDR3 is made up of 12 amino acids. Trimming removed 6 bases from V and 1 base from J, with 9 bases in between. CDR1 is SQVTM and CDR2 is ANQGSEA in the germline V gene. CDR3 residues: CSVGYGNTEAFF. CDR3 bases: TGCAGCGTCGGGTATGGGAACACTGAAGCTTTCTTT. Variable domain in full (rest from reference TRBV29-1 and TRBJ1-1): SAVISQKPSRDICQRGTSLTIQCQVDSQVTMMFWYRQQPGQSLTLIATANQGSEATYESGFVIDKFPISRPNLTFSTLTVSNMSPEDSSIYLCSVGYGNTEAFFGQGTRLTVV.